This TCR beta chain was recorded in a study of blood T cell repertoires in COVID-19 (dated by TCRdb to the early 2020s). The study in broad terms: The collaborator samples originated in the United States, Italy and Spain and spanned the acute and convalescent phases of COVID-19. The material from the prospective study consisted of cDNA or gDNA derived from T cells, B-cell-depleted T cells, or PBMCs. Deeply sampled blood TCRbeta repertoires from subjects exposed to, actively infected with, or recovered from COVID-19 were included in the dataset. The repertoires were released in a freely available public database intended as a resource for research on the immune response to SARS-CoV-2. The samples were drawn from two sources: the first 160 participants of the ongoing ImmuneRACE study, and 1,000 to 1,500 subjects contributed by 6 global collaborators. A de-identified subject ID, COVID-19 status, age in years and sex were almost always included in the sample metadata. Where HLA class I and class II types were available, the types were taken from metadata supplied by the sample provider, not from assay-based typing. Results and caveats for the whole study, not just this receptor: The quantity of clinical and demographic metadata differed by source and by participant and was supplied without curation.

V and J are truncated by 3 bases and 1 base respectively, leaving an intervening sequence of 12 bases. Including the terminal cysteine and phenylalanine, the CDR3 comprises 15 residues. Only the CDR3 portion is preserved as DNA: 45 bases, with reading frame beginning at the first base. Sequences DFQATT (CDR1) and SNEGSKA (CDR2) are obtained from the germline V gene (reference sequence). The table lists this clone with a count of one. This clone's antigen is unknown. Qualities for individual bases were not recorded, and no much larger clone is one base off. One collaborating source in Seattle enrolled patients while the patients were actively infected and followed the patients over time throughout the course of disease. The collaborating institutions used their own protocols to collect whole blood in K2EDTA tubes. For TCRbeta analysis, collaborators shipped samples as frozen whole blood, isolated PBMCs, or DNA extracted from either of those sample types.

TCRbeta CDR3 regions were amplified from genomic DNA by means of the immunoSEQ Assay, a bias-controlled multiplex PCR. The authors' analysis ran thus. The number of nucleated cells in each sample was estimated from the amplification of reference gene primers within the assay. To quantify the absolute abundance of each unique TCRbeta CDR3 rearrangement, sequence reads were collapsed and filtered. For each sample, productive Simpson clonality was calculated by taking the square root of Simpson's diversity index across productive rearrangements. Drawn from immuneACCESS, this table holds only the in-frame rearrangements with V and J called that TCRdb kept. Clones are partly lost; checked studies trace under half to an unresolved V gene and leave the rest unexplained. V and J calls and clone size are given by that table; D and trimming were obtained from the DNA. For this sample the table gives about 440,000 clones, of which about 91% were detected only once. The ten largest account for roughly 12% of the sample.

This sequence uses TRBV20-1 and TRBJ1-4, with the D gene not confidently named. What was sequenced was peripheral blood. This clonotype was obtained from a woman aged 50 to 60 with COVID-19, enrolled during active disease. The nucleotides read TGCAGTGCTAGTGAGCTGGGGAGAACTAATGAAAAACTGTTTTTT. Translated, this gives CSASELGRTNEKLFF.